This record looks at one T cell receptor (beta chain) sequence and its context. Its cognate antigen is unknown. TCRdb reprocessed the reads via MiXCR and lists one record per CDR3 protein. The table records around 900,000 distinct CDR3 sequences, roughly 30% of them present only once. V was clipped by 9 bases and J by 3 bases, with 18 bases between them. Germline CDR1 is MNHNS and CDR2 is SASEGT. The CDR3 totals 14 residues. This sample is part of a study of T cell repertoires in cytomegalovirus infection. Study-level information: Signatures in public TCR beta sequences pointed to both CMV infection and matching HLA type.

Study observations and caveats: Predominance within the ex vivo response was attributable to HLA-C-restricted CMV-specific TCR beta clonotypes. Cumulative public TCR beta family frequency identified CMV carriers with the relevant HLA.

Sample: cultured CD8+ T cells from PBMCs, taken from culture after CMV antigen stimulation. The chain uses TRBV6-1 and TRBJ2-7; D is possibly TRBD1 (5 bases). The receptor's source is a human donor in good health (CMV status not recorded). Some clones in this sample may be carry-over from other donors' samples. The CDR3 here is CASKGIGLSYEQYF. Written as DNA, the CDR3 is TGTGCCAGTAAGGGGATAGGGTTGAGCTACGAGCAGTACTTC.